The 2 T cell receptor beta chains reported below all come from one sample, sequenced in a study of CD8 T cells in Susac syndrome. The RNA input was about 0.5 to 1 ug, and it was reverse transcribed with random hexamers. MiXCR, applied by TCRdb to the immunoSEQ multiplex PCR reads, yields one record per CDR3 protein. This repertoire shows about 240,000 distinct CDR3 sequences, about 95% found once; its top ten account for less than 0.11%. Sequencing was done on a sample of CD4+ T cells from PBMCs. The receptors stem from a human donor with Susac syndrome.

The chain links TRBV11-3 to TRBJ2-1; the match to TRBD1 covers 7 bases. The CDR3 loop spans 16 amino acids. Germline CDR1 SGHNT, CDR2 YENEEA. V trimming: 0 bases; J trimming: 2 bases; junction bases outside the gene matches: 4. CDR3 nucleotide sequence: TGTGCCAGCAGCTTAGATGAGGGGACAGCCTACAATGAGCAGTTCTTC. It specifies CASSLDEGTAYNEQFF.

The CDR3 loop reads CASVRETSETQYF. CDR3 nucleotides: TGCGCCAGCGTCAGGGAGACCTCGGAGACCCAGTACTTC. V is TRBV5-1 and J is TRBJ2-5; D may be TRBD1 or TRBD2 (5 bases each). The germline V and J ends were trimmed by 7 bases and 5 bases, with 15 bases remaining between them. CDR1 is SGHRS, CDR2 YFSETQ, per germline. This CDR3 has 13 amino acids.